This T cell receptor beta chain was sequenced during a study of radiation and T cells in renal cell carcinoma. Concerning this clone: The antigen is undetermined.

The sample's time point: baseline pretreatment blood. Treatment noted: 15 Gy SBRT to primary tumor, nephrectomy 4 weeks later. Notes on the study in general: In blood, top tumor clones expanded by 2 weeks, shrinking by 4.

Assay used: immunoSEQ multiplex PCR; TCRdb lists only in-frame clones, some missing. The profile shows about 150,000 clones, roughly nine tenths of them singletons. Germline trimming cut 6 bases from V and 12 bases from J; bases unmatched to any gene: 17. Per the germline V gene, CDR1 is MNHEY and CDR2 is SVGAGI. The CDR3 runs to 15 residues. The sample here was blood, taken from a patient whose treatment included radiotherapy and nephrectomy. The TCR comes from an older woman with renal cell carcinoma. The V call is TRBV6-5, the J call TRBJ2-1; 7 bases are shared with TRBD2. The CDR3 DNA reads TGTGCCAGCAGCACTACTAGACTAGCCCTTAAGGGGCAGTTCTTC. Translating it yields CASSTTRLALKGQFF.